Each of the 25 T cell receptor beta chains below was sequenced from the same sample in a study of vaccination and CD4 T cells after COVID-19. What these receptors recognize is not known. Scientists ran DNA taken from cultured CD4+ T cells through the Oncomine TCR Beta short-read assay for sequencing. From the PCR reads, TCRdb called clonotypes with MiXCR, one entry per CDR3 protein. The sample consists of about 20,000 distinct CDR3 sequences, roughly 51% of them appearing once. The treatment was: approximately nine-day PBMC culture with coronavirus spike peptide pools or control peptides (ViraFEST assay). Sequences were obtained from CD4+ T cells from blood, cultured in vitro. These receptors came from a human donor who had recovered from COVID-19.

This clonotype has just a few counts. The chain recombines TRBV20-1 with TRBJ1-5, with TRBD1 matching 10 bases. Per the germline V gene, CDR1 is DFQATT and CDR2 is SNEGSKA (reference sequence). V was clipped by 6 bases and J by 5 bases; unmatched bases: 13. The CDR3 is 16 residues long. The CDR3 spells CSARRGTGTGDQPQHF. In nucleotides, the CDR3 is TGCAGTGCCCGACGCGGGACCGGGACAGGGGATCAGCCCCAGCATTTT.

This clonotype was seen only a few times. The chain couples TRBV10-2 to TRBJ1-2, with D possibly TRBD1 on 5 matching bases. Between the trimmed V and J ends, which lost 5 bases and 1 base, there was a span of 20 bases. The germline V gene encodes CDR1 WSHSY and CDR2 SAAADI. The CDR3 is 17 residues long. The CDR3 here is CASSSVGLGQGNYGYTF. The CDR3 bases are TGCGCCAGCAGTTCGGTGGGATTAGGGCAGGGTAACTATGGCTACACCTTC.

This chain uses TRBV5-1 with TRBJ2-7; possibly TRBD1 for D (5 bases). This CDR3 comprises 16 residues. V gave up 0 bases and J gave up 1 base, with 14 bases separating them. Germline CDR1 and CDR2: SGHRS and YFSETQ. The CDR3 loop is CASSLVPDDSSYEQYF. The CDR3, as DNA: TGCGCCAGCAGCTTGGTCCCGGATGACAGTTCCTACGAGCAGTACTTC.

The chain combines TRBV6-1 with TRBJ2-6; D remains unclear. CDR3 length: 20 residues. Germline V gives CDR1 MNHNS, CDR2 SASEGT. Trimming pared 1 base from V and 0 bases from J, leaving 19 bases between. In DNA, the CDR3 is TGTGCCAGCAGTGAAGATTCTGCCTACACTTATCGCTCTGGGGCCAACGTCCTGACTTTC. Translated: CASSEDSAYTYRSGANVLTF.

The chain joins TRBV14 to TRBJ2-5; tentative D call: TRBD2 (5 bases). The CDR3 has 14 amino acids. V was cut by 3 bases and J by 4 bases, with 12 bases left in between. Germline V CDR1 and CDR2: SGHDN, FVKESK. Here the CDR3 reads CASSHNIGLETQYF. CDR3 nucleotide sequence: TGTGCCAGCAGCCATAATATCGGACTAGAGACCCAGTACTTC.

This chain links TRBV2 with TRBJ1-4; D unclear. Germline CDR1 is SNHLY and CDR2 is FYNNEI. The germline V and J ends were trimmed by 8 bases and 5 bases, with 9 bases remaining between them. The CDR3 has 12 amino acids. CDR3 in amino acids: CASRVANEKLFF. CDR3 DNA: TGTGCCAGCCGCGTAGCCAATGAAAAACTGTTTTTT. The complete variable domain, with remaining parts taken from reference TRBV2 and TRBJ1-4, reads EPEVTQTPSHQVTQMGQEVILRCVPISNHLYFYWYRQILGQKVEFLVSFYNNEISEKSEIFDDQFSVERPDGSNFTLKIRSTKLEDSAMYFCASRVANEKLFFGSGTQLSVL.

This chain connects TRBV20-1 to TRBJ2-5; D may be TRBD1 or TRBD2 (5 bases each). CDR1 is DFQATT, CDR2 SNEGSKA, per germline (reference sequence). The CDR3 covers 12 residues. Trimming shortened V by 7 bases and J by 7 bases, and 16 bases separated the two germline ends. The CDR3 sequence is CSGVGDDGTQYF. The CDR3 DNA sequence: TGCAGTGGAGTAGGGGACGACGGGACCCAGTACTTC.

In this sample, this clonotype turned up a few times. The CDR3 nucleotides are TGTGCCAGCAGTTACTCAAGGGGGCTCTATGGCTACACCTTC. Translation: CASSYSRGLYGYTF. The rearrangement links TRBV6-5 to TRBJ1-2; 7 nucleotides agree with TRBD1. J lost 4 bases, V lost 0 bases, and 2 bases had no gene match. This CDR3 comprises 14 residues. CDR1 is MNHEY and CDR2 is SVGAGI in the germline V gene.

The chain joins TRBV12-3 or TRBV12-4 to TRBJ2-3; 10 bases are a match to TRBD2. The J segment lost 7 bases and the V segment lost 5 bases, leaving 9 bases of the junction unmatched. The CDR3 consists of 15 residues. The CDR3 DNA sequence: TGTGCCAGCAGTCCCAGCGGGGGGGCCGTATATACGCAGTATTTT. Protein product: CASSPSGGAVYTQYF.

The gene calls are TRBV15 and TRBJ1-4; D gene ambiguous. V was pared by 3 bases and J by 0 bases, with 8 bases between. Germline V gene lookup returns CDR1 LNHNV and CDR2 YYDKDF (reference sequence). This CDR3 spans 15 amino acids. The CDR3 DNA reads as TGTGCCACCAGCAGGCAGGCGTCAACTAATGAAAAACTGTTTTTT. It translates to CATSRQASTNEKLFF.

V gene TRBV6-2 or TRBV6-3 combines with J gene TRBJ2-5; D perhaps matches TRBD1 (6 bases). Trimming pared 7 bases from V and 7 bases from J, leaving 19 bases between. Germline V lookup: CDR1 MNHEY, CDR2 SVGEGT. The CDR3 is made up of 14 amino acids. The CDR3 nucleotides read TGTGCCAGCACCGCACAGACAGGACGAGGGACCCAGTACTTC. Its protein product is CASTAQTGRGTQYF.

This chain links TRBV28 with TRBJ2-7; D is perhaps TRBD2 (6 bases). CDR1 is MDHEN and CDR2 is SYDVKM in the germline V gene. V was shortened by 7 bases and J by 7 bases, with 20 bases between the two germline ends. The CDR3 contains 14 residues. The CDR3 bases are TGTGCCAGCAACCGGGCAGCGGGTATTAGGGAGCAGTACTTC. It translates to CASNRAAGIREQYF.

J is TRBJ1-5 and V is TRBV10-1; no reliable D call. The CDR3 covers 13 residues. Germline V gene data show CDR1 as WNHNN and CDR2 as SYGVQD (reference sequence). V lost 2 bases and J 3 bases, leaving 5 bases between the germline ends. The CDR3 DNA reads as TGCGCCAGCAGTGAGGCGGTCAATCAGCCCCAGCATTTT. This gives the protein CASSEAVNQPQHF.

Here the CDR3 reads CARSCIWDRIYGYTF. As DNA, the CDR3 is TGTGCCAGAAGCTGTATATGGGACAGAATCTATGGCTACACCTTC. The chain combines TRBV5-3 with TRBJ1-2, with TRBD1 matching 7 bases. TRBV5-3 counts as an open reading frame of uncertain function. The CDR3 has 15 amino acids. J was trimmed by 4 bases and V by 3 bases; bases with no gene match: 9.

The J gene is TRBJ2-2, the V gene TRBV29-1; D not resolved. Trimming removed 7 bases at V and 3 bases at J, with 12 bases between. CDR3 length: 13 amino acids. CDR1 is SQVTM and CDR2 is ANQGSEA in the germline V gene. In nucleotides, the CDR3 is TGCAGCGGTTACTTTGAGGACACCGGGGAGCTGTTTTTT. Its protein is CSGYFEDTGELFF.

This clonotype was seen a handful of times. The V gene is TRBV6-1, the J gene TRBJ1-1; 8 nucleotides align to TRBD1. The J segment lost 5 bases and the V segment lost 7 bases, leaving 9 bases of the junction unmatched. The CDR3 has 14 amino acids. Germline V gene data show CDR1 as MNHNS and CDR2 as SASEGT. CDR3 residues: CASINDRGGTEAFF. The CDR3 bases are TGTGCCAGCATTAACGACAGGGGTGGTACTGAAGCTTTCTTT.

Points on this clonotype: One junction end does not reproduce the germline sequence, and a read error may be involved. The V and J genes are TRBV5-1 and TRBJ2-2; either TRBD1 or TRBD2 may supply D (5 bases each). This CDR3 is built from 14 residues. Germline loops: CDR1 SGHRS, CDR2 YFSETQ. The CDR3 nucleotides are TGCGCCAGCAGCCCCTGGGGGAACGCCGGGGAGCTGTTTTTT. This gives the protein CASSPWGNAGELFF. The full variable domain, in which reference TRBV5-1 and TRBJ2-2 provide the parts outside the CDR3, is KAGVTQTPRYLIKTRGQQVTLSCSPISGHRSVSWYQQTPGQGLQFLFEYFSETQRNKGNFPGRFSGRQFSNSRSEMNVSTLELGDSALYLCASSPWGNAGELFFGEGSRLTVL.

The chain couples TRBV6-5 to TRBJ2-7, with D possibly matching TRBD2 (5 bases). Per the germline V gene, CDR1 is MNHEY and CDR2 is SVGAGI. This CDR3 region has 15 residues. Trimming took 0 bases from V and 2 from J, leaving 11 bases between them. CDR3: CASSYSTGSTYEQYF. The CDR3 DNA reads TGTGCCAGCAGTTACTCGACGGGGTCTACCTACGAGCAGTACTTC.

This clonotype was detected only once. The J gene is TRBJ2-3, the V gene TRBV20-1; D perhaps matches TRBD2 (6 bases). The CDR3 spans 15 residues. Germline loops: CDR1 DFQATT, CDR2 SNEGSKA (reference sequence). V was shortened by 1 base and J by 4 bases, with 15 bases between the two germline ends. The CDR3 protein is CSARVGGVGADTQYF. DNA for the CDR3: TGCAGTGCTAGAGTCGGGGGAGTCGGGGCAGATACGCAGTATTTT.

The rearrangement joins TRBV10-3 to TRBJ2-1; 8 bases align to TRBD2. Germline V gene sequence: CDR1 ENHRY, CDR2 SYGVKD. CDR3 size: 20 residues. V was clipped by 4 bases and J by 4 bases; unmatched bases: 21. CDR3 DNA: TGTGCCATCAGTGCCCCTCCGGCTAGGGCGGGAGGACCCTCTTACAATGAGCAGTTCTTC. Amino acids: CAISAPPARAGGPSYNEQFF.

The chain has TRBV6-2 or TRBV6-3 and TRBJ2-7, with TRBD2 matching 9 bases. Germline loops: CDR1 MNHEY, CDR2 SVGEGT. The CDR3 consists of 15 residues. J gave up 4 bases and V 6 bases, and 10 bases lay outside the gene matches. Written as DNA, the CDR3 is TGTGCCAGCAGCCCCGGGGGCGGGAGGGTTTACGAGCAGTACTTC. It specifies CASSPGGGRVYEQYF.

This clonotype was detected only a few times. The rearrangement uses TRBV18 and TRBJ1-5; 8 bases align to TRBD1. Germline values: CDR1 KGHSH, CDR2 LQKENI. The CDR3 runs 15 residues. The V segment lost 5 bases and the J segment 6 bases; nucleotides outside the gene matches: 9. Here the CDR3 reads CASSADRVGGQPQHF. CDR3 DNA sequence: TGTGCCAGCTCAGCGGACAGGGTGGGGGGTCAGCCCCAGCATTTT.

This chain uses TRBV7-9 with TRBJ2-5, with 7 positions matching TRBD1. The V gene's germline CDR1 is SEHNR and CDR2 FQNEAQ (reference sequence). The CDR3 has 16 amino acids. The trim removed 1 base at V and 0 bases at J, leaving 5 bases unmatched. CDR3: CASSLGWGQHQETQYF. The CDR3 region has the DNA TGTGCCAGCAGCTTAGGATGGGGACAGCACCAAGAGACCCAGTACTTC.

The sample holds a few counts of this clonotype. This chain joins TRBV2 and TRBJ1-2; the D is unclear. The CDR3 extends over 15 amino acids. Trimming cost V 3 bases and J 4 bases, with 15 bases left between them. Germline CDR1 is SNHLY and CDR2 is FYNNEI. The DNA of the CDR3 is TGTGCCAGCAGTGACGGAGGGAGGGTAGGCTATGGCTACACCTTC. Encoded protein: CASSDGGRVGYGYTF.

The V call is TRBV24-1, the J call TRBJ1-4; the match to TRBD1 covers 9 bases. This CDR3 has 13 residues. V shed 2 bases and J 11 bases; nucleotides not matched to a gene: 2. Germline-derived CDR1 and CDR2 are KGHDR and SFDVKD. The CDR3 sequence: CATSDWTGDKLFF. The CDR3 DNA sequence: TGTGCCACCAGTGATTGGACAGGGGACAAACTGTTTTTT.